This TCR beta chain comes out of a study of beta chain features in type 1 diabetes. This clone has more than one count but fewer than ten. Looked up from germline, CDR1 is MNHNS and CDR2 is SASEGT. The ends lost 7 bases at V and 3 bases at J; junction bases unmatched: 11. The CDR3 spans 15 residues. Every isolated RNA sample was fully reverse transcribed, so sequencing captured expressed TCRB transcripts. Sequencing used immunoSEQ multiplex PCR; TCRdb keeps in-frame clones, though not all of them. This table has over 700,000 clones, roughly 15% appearing once. The sample taken for sequencing was naive CD4+ T cells from blood. The gene calls are TRBV6-1 and TRBJ2-7; 8 bases map to TRBD2. The clonotype comes from a woman aged 18-29 years in good health. CDR3 DNA sequence: TGTGCCAGCAACGATGGTGGACTAGCAGGCTACGAGCAGTACTTC. Protein: CASNDGGLAGYEQYF.